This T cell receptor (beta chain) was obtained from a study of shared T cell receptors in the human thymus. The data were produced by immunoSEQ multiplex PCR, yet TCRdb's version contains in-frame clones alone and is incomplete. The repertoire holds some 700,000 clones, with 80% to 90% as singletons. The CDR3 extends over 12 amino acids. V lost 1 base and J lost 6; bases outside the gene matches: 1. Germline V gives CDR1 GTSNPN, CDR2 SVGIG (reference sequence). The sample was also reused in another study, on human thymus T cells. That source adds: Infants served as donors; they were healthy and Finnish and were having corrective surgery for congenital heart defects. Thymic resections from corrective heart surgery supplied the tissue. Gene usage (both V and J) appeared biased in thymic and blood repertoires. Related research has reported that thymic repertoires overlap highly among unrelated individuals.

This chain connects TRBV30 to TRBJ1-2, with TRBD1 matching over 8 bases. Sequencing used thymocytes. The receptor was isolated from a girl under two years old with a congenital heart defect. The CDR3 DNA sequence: TGTGCCTGGAGTGACAGGGGGAATGGCTACACCTTC. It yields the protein CAWSDRGNGYTF.